This TCR beta chain was sequenced for a study of cytomegalovirus exposure and HLA in healthy donors. Points from the study as a whole: In a later analysis, productive TCRs from donors in an Asian-associated ancestry cluster reportedly carried fewer N-insertions than the cohort mean. Reports described diagnosis of cytomegalovirus status by the classifier as highly specific and sensitive. Only CMV serostatus was available as immune exposure information.

PCR involved 60 Vbeta and 13 Jbeta primers. Produced via immunoSEQ multiplex PCR; TCRdb's table is partial and in-frame only. The table has about 150,000 clones, 74% seen once. In the case of this clone: No antigen is known for it.

Healthy bone marrow donors supplied every sample. The CDR3 has 14 amino acids. V gave up 4 bases and J gave up 7 bases, with 17 bases separating them. CDR1 SQVTM and CDR2 ANQGSEA come from the germline V gene. The receptor comes from a man aged 30 to 45 in good health and CMV-seronegative. The chain links TRBV29-1 to TRBJ2-1, with D possibly TRBD2 on 7 matching bases. Sequencing input: PBMCs. In DNA, the CDR3 is TGCAGCGTTGGAACAGGGACTATTTCGAATGAGCAGTTCTTC. Translating gives CSVGTGTISNEQFF.